Detailed here is one T cell receptor (beta chain). Produced via immunoSEQ multiplex PCR; TCRdb's table is partial and in-frame only. The sample holds about 65,000 clones; roughly nine tenths are singletons and the top ten take under 14%. After removal of 5 bases from V and 4 bases from J, the junction contained 5 bases not matched to a gene. From germline, CDR1 is MDHEN and CDR2 SYDVKM. The CDR3 is 14 amino acids. This specimen comes from a study of glioma-infiltrating T cells after dendritic cell vaccination. The overall study: Glioblastoma patients came from Phase I and II dendritic cell vaccination trials.

This sample's time point: after dendritic cell vaccination, including at tumor progression/relapse. The sample consisted of blood, taken after dendritic cell vaccination. The source is a human donor with glioblastoma. V and J are TRBV28 and TRBJ1-5; 7 bases match TRBD1. In nucleotides, the CDR3 is TGTGCCAGCAGTCCCCCGACAGGGAATCAGCCCCAGCATTTT. This gives the protein CASSPPTGNQPQHF.